The 5 T cell receptor beta chains below were found in one sample sequenced in a study of prognosis after radiotherapy for stage I lung cancer. Multiplex PCR in two rounds served to amplify TCR beta CDR3 from genomic DNA. Gene-specific TRBV and TRBJ primers were used in PCR round one. TCRdb called the multiplex PCR reads again in MiXCR, with one record for every CDR3 protein. The table shows fewer than 40,000 distinct CDR3 sequences, with roughly a third occurring only once. This sample comprised PBMCs, obtained before or after stereotactic body radiation therapy (not recorded which). The receptors were gathered from a donor aged 50 or older with non-small cell lung cancer.

In this sample, this clonotype turned up many times. This chain uses TRBV6-1 with TRBJ1-5; D possibly corresponds to TRBD1 (6 bases). The germline V gene has CDR1 MNHNS and CDR2 SASEGT. Trimming cost V 6 bases and J 0 bases, with 15 bases left between them. CDR3 length: 16 amino acids. CDR3 bases: TGTGCCAGCAGGATCATACAGGGTTATAGCAATCAGCCCCAGCATTTT. Translated: CASRIIQGYSNQPQHF.

This clonotype was counted at least ten times. The CDR3 DNA sequence: TGTGCCAGTAGTTCTCGGGGACTAGCGGGCGGCGGCGATACGCAGTATTTT. It is translated as CASSSRGLAGGGDTQYF. The rearrangement joins TRBV19 to TRBJ2-3; 12 nucleotides match TRBD2. Germline CDR1 reads LNHDA; CDR2 reads SQIVND (reference sequence). The trim removed 5 bases at V and 6 bases at J, leaving 12 bases unmatched. The CDR3 has 17 amino acids.

This sequence joins TRBV15 and TRBJ1-4; D gene unclear. Germline CDR1 is LNHNV and CDR2 is YYDKDF (reference sequence). The V end lost 8 bases, the J end lost 8 bases, and 21 bases lay between the germline ends. The CDR3 contains 15 residues. The CDR3 sequence: CATRPLGGIGEKLFF. Written as DNA, the CDR3 is TGTGCCACCCGCCCTCTGGGAGGAATAGGGGAAAAACTGTTTTTT. Full variable domain (remainder filled in from reference TRBV15 and TRBJ1-4): DAMVIQNPRYQVTQFGKPVTLSCSQTLNHNVMYWYQQKSSQAPKLLFHYYDKDFNNEADTPDNFQSRRPNTSFCFLDIRSPGLGDTAMYLCATRPLGGIGEKLFFGSGTQLSVL.

This clonotype was counted at least ten times. This sequence joins TRBV5-1 and TRBJ2-3; tentative D call: TRBD2 (7 bases). CDR3 size: 15 residues. The germline gives CDR1 SGHRS, CDR2 YFSETQ. V lost 2 bases, J lost 1 base, and 11 bases lay in between. CDR3 bases: TGCGCCAGCAGCTTAAACGGGGGGCGCACAGATACGCAGTATTTT. This encodes CASSLNGGRTDTQYF.

Of note for this clonotype: A junction end diverges from the germline sequence, so it may reflect a read error. The chain carries TRBV6-2 or TRBV6-3 and TRBJ1-6, with 7 bases lining up with TRBD1. The germline V gene encodes CDR1 MNHEY and CDR2 SVGEGT. The CDR3 extends over 12 amino acids. The CDR3 nucleotides read TGTGCCACCAGTGAAGGGGGCTCACCCCTCCACTTT. Its protein product is CATSEGGSPLHF.